The 2 T cell receptor beta chains reported below all come from one sample, sequenced in a study of CD8+ T cells in alopecia areata. Treatment described: oral pan-JAK inhibitor, 5-10 mg twice daily. Sequencing templates came from extracted RNA that was reverse transcribed into cDNA. Clones were sequenced by immunoSEQ multiplex PCR, and TCRdb holds only the in-frame ones, with some missing. The sample includes about 220,000 clones, 50% to 70% seen only once; the top ten take 1.6%. Sample: CD4+ T cells sorted from blood, taken at week 4, from a patient treated with tofacitinib. The receptors stem from a human donor with alopecia areata.

V usage is TRBV30 and J usage is TRBJ2-1; no definite D call. The CDR3 length is 12 residues. The V end lost 0 bases, the J end lost 1 base, and 1 base lay between the germline ends. Germline V CDR1 and CDR2: GTSNPN, SVGIG (reference sequence). The CDR3 sequence: CAWSVSYNEQFF. In DNA form, the CDR3 reads TGTGCCTGGAGTGTGTCCTACAATGAGCAGTTCTTC.

There are a few counts of this clone. This rearrangement joins TRBV21-1 to TRBJ1-2. TRBV21-1 is deemed a pseudogene. The CDR3 consists of 12 residues. The CDR3 DNA reads TGTGCCAGCAGATACCGGGGATATGGCTACACCTTC. This translates into CASRYRGYGYTF.